This passage covers 8 T cell receptor beta chains from one sample sequenced in a study of blood T cell repertoires in COVID-19. This table comes from immunoSEQ multiplex PCR, and its TCRdb copy is limited to in-frame clones, with some not included. The table shows tens of thousands of clones, with over 80% occurring only once. Material for sequencing was peripheral blood. The receptors come from a man in his 60s with acute or convalescent COVID-19.

A single count supports this clone. J is TRBJ1-2 and V is TRBV23-1; no definite D call. TRBV23-1 qualifies as an ORF whose function is uncertain. V was trimmed by 4 bases and J by 8 bases, leaving 5 bases between them. This CDR3 has 10 residues. CDR3: CASSRAGYTF. The DNA for the CDR3 is TGCGCCAGCAGTCGGGCCGGCTACACCTTC.

The chain is built from TRBV4-3 and TRBJ2-7; 7 bases match TRBD2. The V and J ends lost 0 bases and 2 bases, in that order; junction bases with no gene match: 4. This CDR3 region has 15 residues. Germline CDR1 reads LGHNA; CDR2 reads YSLEER. This chain's CDR3 is CASSQDLAAPYEQYF. In nucleotides, the CDR3 is TGCGCCAGCAGCCAAGATCTAGCGGCTCCCTACGAGCAGTACTTC.

The chain employs TRBV7-9 and TRBJ1-1; unclear D gene. CDR3 length: 14 amino acids. Germline values: CDR1 SEHNR, CDR2 FQNEAQ (reference sequence). Between the trimmed V and J ends, which lost 1 base and 4 bases, there was a span of 10 bases. The CDR3 loop reads CASSLGGRGTEAFF. CDR3 in DNA: TGTGCCAGCAGCTTAGGAGGGAGAGGCACTGAAGCTTTCTTT.

V is TRBV7-2 and J is TRBJ2-3; no definite D call. V lost 4 bases to trimming and J lost 6 bases, with 11 bases between them. Looked up from germline, CDR1 is SGHTA and CDR2 is FQGNSA. The CDR3 consists of 13 residues. The CDR3 coding sequence is TGTGCCAGCAGCTCACTCCTTTCGGATACGCAGTATTTT. This gives the protein CASSSLLSDTQYF.

The rearrangement joins TRBV3-1 (or the pseudogene TRBV3-2) to TRBJ2-7; 7 bases are a match to TRBD2. The CDR3 spans 14 residues. Germline CDR1 LGHDT, CDR2 YNNKEL (reference sequence). V lost 1 base, J lost 6 bases, and 6 bases stayed unmatched. CDR3: CASSQAQWGGEQYF. Here the CDR3 DNA reads TGTGCCAGCAGCCAAGCCCAGTGGGGGGGCGAGCAGTACTTC.

The rearrangement links TRBV4-3 to TRBJ1-2; TRBD1 matches at 7 bases. The CDR3 runs 15 residues. Germline-derived CDR1 and CDR2 are LGHNA and YSLEER. Trimming removed 3 bases from V and 5 bases from J; junction bases left unmatched: 9. The CDR3 reads CASSHGTADTYGYTF. The CDR3 DNA reads TGCGCCAGCAGCCACGGGACAGCCGATACTTATGGCTACACCTTC.

The chain carries TRBV27 and TRBJ1-1; TRBD1 agrees at 7 bases. Germline V CDR1 and CDR2: MNHEY, SMNVEV (reference sequence). V shed 3 bases, J shed 7 bases, and the junction held 11 bases outside the gene matches. The CDR3 runs to 15 residues. CDR3 bases: TGTGCCAGCAGTTTTAGTAGGGGGCGCCCGGTTGAAGCTTTCTTT. Translating it yields CASSFSRGRPVEAFF.

The chain carries TRBV6-5 and TRBJ2-4; D gene unclear. The CDR3 length is 13 residues. The germline CDR1 and CDR2 sequences are MNHEY and SVGAGI. The V end lost 6 bases, the J end lost 2 bases, and 8 bases lay between the germline ends. CDR3 DNA sequence: TGTGCCAGCAGCCTGACTCCCAAAAACATTCAGTACTTC. Its protein product is CASSLTPKNIQYF.